Each of the 5 T cell receptor beta chains below was sequenced from the same sample in a study of shared clonotypes between healthy human individuals. Some clones are missing from TCRdb's copy, which holds only in-frame ones; the method was immunoSEQ multiplex PCR. The data show about 2.4 million clones, approximately 90% seen once. The source material was naive CD4+ T cells sorted from blood. Subset in this sample: CD45RA+ positively selected. Every receptor here comes from a man aged 18 to 30 in good health.

This chain connects TRBV5-1 to TRBJ2-3; TRBD1 aligns across 7 bases. The junction had 12 bases not matched to a gene; V was cut back by 3 bases and J by 2 bases. This CDR3 is 17 amino acids long. The germline CDR1 and CDR2 sequences are SGHRS and YFSETQ. DNA of the CDR3: TGCGCCAGCAGCTCCCTACCGACAGGGTCTACCACAGATACGCAGTATTTT. As protein: CASSSLPTGSTTDTQYF.

The genes are TRBV28 and TRBJ1-1; no definite D call. Trimming removed 5 bases at V and 0 bases at J, with 7 bases between. CDR3 size: 13 residues. Germline V gene lookup returns CDR1 MDHEN and CDR2 SYDVKM. The DNA for the CDR3 is TGTGCCAGCAGTCTCCCGCTGAACACTGAAGCTTTCTTT. Protein product: CASSLPLNTEAFF.

The chain links TRBV6-5 to TRBJ1-3; D is perhaps TRBD1 (6 bases). Germline V gene sequence: CDR1 MNHEY, CDR2 SVGAGI. V dropped 6 bases and J dropped 7 bases, with 19 bases sitting between them. The CDR3 loop spans 15 amino acids. For the CDR3, the DNA is TGTGCCAGCAGCCAGACAGGAGGAACTCGGAACACCATATATTTT. Residues: CASSQTGGTRNTIYF.

As concerns this clone: The same CDR3 arises from other DNA sequences in this sample as well. The chain has TRBV7-9 and TRBJ1-6; D is undetermined. This CDR3 is built from 12 residues. Germline V gene data show CDR1 as SEHNR and CDR2 as FQNEAQ (reference sequence). The ends were cut back, 3 bases at V and 7 bases at J, with 4 bases in the middle. CDR3 sequence (DNA): TGTGCCAGCAGCTTGCCGAATTCACCCCTCCACTTT. Protein: CASSLPNSPLHF.

In the case of this clone: The identical CDR3 is also encoded by other nucleotide sequences in the sample. The V call is TRBV29-1, the J call TRBJ1-5, with 7 bases fitting TRBD1. CDR1 and CDR2 (germline): SQVTM, ANQGSEA. Trimming cost V 7 bases and J 2 bases; bases outside gene matches: 2. This CDR3 has 12 amino acids. This CDR3 is CSAGQGNQPQHF. The CDR3 DNA follows: TGCAGCGCCGGACAGGGCAATCAGCCCCAGCATTTT.